These 26 T cell receptor beta chains share one sample of origin, sequenced in a study of CD8 T cells in ankylosing spondylitis. Using its own MiXCR run on the 5' RACE reads, TCRdb lists one record per CDR3 protein. The data show roughly 280,000 distinct CDR3 sequences, with over 15% seen just once and around 8% held by the top ten. The sample consisted of blood, either unsorted or a sorted T cell fraction (not recorded which). The receptors shown here come from a male donor with ankylosing spondylitis or in good health (not recorded which).

The rearrangement links TRBV7-9 to TRBJ1-4; no clear D gene. CDR3 size: 17 residues. Trimming cost V 1 base and J 4 bases, with 16 bases left between them. Germline assignment: CDR1 SEHNR and CDR2 FQNEAQ (reference sequence). CDR3 sequence reads: CASSLGSQWGYNEKLFF. DNA for the CDR3: TGTGCCAGCAGCTTAGGGTCCCAATGGGGTTATAATGAAAAACTGTTTTTT.

This clonotype came up a few times. The chain is built from TRBV10-3 and TRBJ1-1; 10 nucleotides agree with TRBD1. CDR1 ENHRY and CDR2 SYGVKD come from the germline V gene. V dropped 4 bases and J dropped 5; count of bases not matched to a gene: 4. This CDR3 has 14 amino acids. This CDR3 reads CAISARTGGTEAFF. In nucleotides, the CDR3 is TGTGCCATCAGTGCGCGGACAGGGGGAACTGAAGCTTTCTTT.

This clonotype showed up many times. V usage is TRBV9 and J usage is TRBJ2-1; 7 bases line up with TRBD2. Unmatched junction bases numbered 7, after V lost 3 bases and J lost 4 bases. The CDR3 length is 15 residues. Germline V gives CDR1 SGDLS, CDR2 YYNGEE. The CDR3 bases are TGTGCCAGCAGCGCCGGGACTAACCTATACAATGAGCAGTTCTTC. Encoded protein: CASSAGTNLYNEQFF.

A word on this clonotype: Lacking the conserved final phenylalanine or tryptophan, this CDR3 likely reflects a read error. The chain employs TRBV15 and TRBJ1-1; tentatively, D is TRBD1 (5 bases). Germline lookup yields CDR1 LNHNV and CDR2 YYDKDF (reference sequence). This CDR3 has 13 amino acids. Trimming shortened V by 0 bases and J by 6 bases, and 8 bases separated the two germline ends. The CDR3 is CATSRDRQPEAFL. CDR3 sequence (DNA): TGTGCCACCAGCAGAGACAGACAGCCTGAAGCTTTCCTT.

The table lists this clonotype with a few counts. The chain couples TRBV6-1 to TRBJ1-1; 8 positions agree with TRBD1. V lost 6 bases, J lost 0 bases, and 12 bases stayed unmatched. CDR1 is MNHNS and CDR2 is SASEGT in the germline V gene. This CDR3 has 17 residues. The CDR3 protein is CASRPPTGAGLNTEAFF. The CDR3 nucleotides read TGTGCCAGCAGGCCTCCGACAGGGGCAGGGTTGAACACTGAAGCTTTCTTT.

This rearrangement joins TRBV12-3 or TRBV12-4 to TRBJ2-4; D unclear. The CDR3 runs 12 residues. Trimming stripped 6 bases from V and 7 bases from J, with 10 bases between. CDR3 in amino acids: CASSPSWNIQYF. Here the CDR3 DNA reads TGTGCCAGCAGCCCCTCCTGGAACATTCAGTACTTC.

The chain recombines TRBV30 with TRBJ2-1, with D perhaps matching TRBD1 (5 bases). The CDR3 is 15 residues long. V was trimmed by 4 bases and J by 0 bases, leaving 13 bases between them. Germline CDR1 is GTSNPN and CDR2 is SVGIG (reference sequence). CDR3 sequence (DNA): TGTGCCTGGACTCCTTTTAGGGGCTCCTACAATGAGCAGTTCTTC. This encodes CAWTPFRGSYNEQFF.

The chain links TRBV28 to TRBJ2-5, with D possibly TRBD1 on 5 matching bases. The V end lost 1 base, the J end lost 2 bases, and 11 bases lay between the germline ends. The V gene's germline CDR1 is MDHEN and CDR2 SYDVKM. The CDR3 extends over 15 amino acids. The CDR3 protein is CASSLLRGSQETQYF. CDR3 bases: TGTGCCAGCAGTTTATTAAGGGGTTCTCAAGAGACCCAGTACTTC.

Here the CDR3 reads CASSLGLVYEQYV. The CDR3 coding sequence is TGTGCCAGCAGTTTAGGGCTAGTCTACGAGCAGTACGTC. The chain is built from TRBV28 and TRBJ2-7, with D hard to call. Germline CDR1 MDHEN, CDR2 SYDVKM. The CDR3 has 13 amino acids. Trimming removed 2 bases at V and 3 bases at J, with 8 bases between.

This clonotype was observed a few times. This chain joins TRBV28 and TRBJ1-6; a weak D match, TRBD1 (5 bases). The CDR3 spans 15 residues. Germline CDR1 MDHEN, CDR2 SYDVKM. Trimming stripped 6 bases from V and 7 bases from J, with 16 bases between. The CDR3 reads CASSLPAGRNSPLHF. In DNA form, the CDR3 reads TGTGCCAGCAGCCTCCCGGCAGGGCGAAATTCACCCCTCCACTTT.

Comments on this clonotype: Mismatch with germline at one junction end may stem from a read error. The chain links TRBV29-1 to TRBJ2-1, with 8 bases lining up with TRBD2. Germline assignment: CDR1 SQVTM and CDR2 ANQGSEA. CDR3 length: 13 residues. The CDR3 DNA sequence: TGCAGCGTTCCGACTAGCGAATACAATGGGCAGTTCTTC. This codes for CSVPTSEYNGQFF.

As DNA, the CDR3 is TGTGCCAGCAGCCAAGGCCTTGCGTATGAGCAGTTCTTC. It codes for CASSQGLAYEQFF. The genes are TRBV3-1 and TRBJ2-1; no firm D call. V lost 1 base, J lost 8 bases, and 9 bases lay in between. There are 13 residues in the CDR3. Germline CDR1 and CDR2: LGHDT and YNNKEL (reference sequence).

The table lists this clonotype with a few counts. This CDR3 is CATSRDVRGTEAFF. For the CDR3, the DNA is TGTGCCACCAGCAGAGACGTAAGGGGCACTGAAGCTTTCTTT. The chain employs TRBV15 and TRBJ1-1; D perhaps matches TRBD1 (5 bases). CDR1 and CDR2 from the germline V gene are LNHNV and YYDKDF (reference sequence). V lost 0 bases and J lost 4, with 9 bases in between. The CDR3 is 14 amino acids.

V and J are TRBV3-1 and TRBJ2-1; 7 nucleotides agree with TRBD2. V lost 1 base, J lost 8 bases, and 2 bases stayed unmatched. Germline lookup yields CDR1 LGHDT and CDR2 YNNKEL (reference sequence). The CDR3 is 13 residues long. CDR3 nucleotides: TGTGCCAGCAGCCAAGTGGGGAGGGATGAGCAGTTCTTC. The encoded protein is CASSQVGRDEQFF.

The J gene is TRBJ2-3, the V gene TRBV9; 8 nucleotides agree with TRBD2. Germline values: CDR1 SGDLS, CDR2 YYNGEE. CDR3 size: 16 residues. The trim removed 3 bases at V and 0 bases at J, leaving 6 bases unmatched. CDR3 region: CASSAPTSGSTDTQYF. The CDR3 DNA reads as TGTGCCAGCAGCGCCCCAACTAGCGGAAGCACAGATACGCAGTATTTT. Using reference TRBV9 and TRBJ2-3 for the parts outside the CDR3, the full variable domain is DSGVTQTPKHLITATGQRVTLRCSPRSGDLSVYWYQQSLDQGLQFLIQYYNGEERAKGNILERFSAQQFPDLHSELNLSSLELGDSALYFCASSAPTSGSTDTQYFGPGTRLTVL.

This clonotype was counted between two and nine times. CDR3 amino acids: CASSPSGFGSNTGELFF. In nucleotides, the CDR3 is TGCGCCAGCAGCCCGAGCGGGTTTGGATCGAACACCGGGGAGCTGTTTTTT. J is TRBJ2-2 and V is TRBV5-1, with a possible D match to TRBD2 (6 bases). Germline CDR1 reads SGHRS; CDR2 reads YFSETQ. Between the trimmed V and J ends, which lost 4 bases and 0 bases, there was a span of 16 bases. The CDR3 loop spans 17 amino acids.

This clonotype was seen a handful of times. In nucleotides, the CDR3 is TGCGCCAGCAGCTTGAGGGAAGAGGACCATAGCAATCAGCCCCAGCATTTT. Protein product: CASSLREEDHSNQPQHF. The chain uses TRBV5-1 and TRBJ1-5; D gene ambiguous. The germline V and J ends were trimmed by 1 base and 0 bases, with 14 bases remaining between them. CDR3 size: 17 residues. The germline V gene has CDR1 SGHRS and CDR2 YFSETQ.

This clonotype was counted a few times. J is TRBJ2-3 and V is TRBV3-1; the D is unclear. The CDR3 runs 14 residues. V lost 0 bases to trimming and J lost 7 bases, with 11 bases between them. Germline V gene sequence: CDR1 LGHDT, CDR2 YNNKEL (reference sequence). The chain's CDR3 is CASSQDRRPYTQYF. CDR3 nucleotides: TGTGCCAGCAGCCAAGATCGGCGGCCCTATACGCAGTATTTT.

This clonotype has only a few counts. The genes are TRBV7-9 and TRBJ2-1; no firm D call. V shed 4 bases and J shed 10 bases, with 17 bases lying between them. The germline gives CDR1 SEHNR, CDR2 FQNEAQ (reference sequence). This CDR3 has 14 amino acids. The CDR3 coding sequence is TGTGCCAGCAGCTCCGATCACCTCACCGGGGAGCAGTTCTTC. Translated, it gives CASSSDHLTGEQFF.

This chain uses TRBV12-3 or TRBV12-4 with TRBJ2-2; D unresolved. The V end lost 0 bases, the J end lost 4 bases, and 6 bases lay between the germline ends. The CDR3 contains 14 residues. The CDR3 reads CASSLARSTGELFF. The CDR3 DNA reads as TGTGCCAGCAGTTTAGCGCGTAGCACCGGGGAGCTGTTTTTT.

This chain links TRBV20-1 with TRBJ1-1; TRBD1 is a possible D gene (5 bases). V lost 4 bases and J 4 bases, leaving 16 bases between the germline ends. The length of the CDR3 is 14 residues. Looked up from germline, CDR1 is DFQATT and CDR2 is SNEGSKA (reference sequence). Here the CDR3 DNA reads TGCAGTGCTATGATGGGACTTAGGGGCACTGAAGCTTTCTTT. Translation gives CSAMMGLRGTEAFF.

In this sample, this clonotype turned up a few times. The V call is TRBV28, the J call TRBJ2-2; 9 positions agree with TRBD2. CDR1 and CDR2 from the germline V gene are MDHEN and SYDVKM. This CDR3 has 14 residues. J was trimmed by 6 bases and V by 6 bases; bases with no gene match: 5. The chain's CDR3 is CASRPGLAAGELFF. The CDR3 coding sequence is TGTGCCAGCAGACCGGGACTAGCTGCCGGGGAGCTGTTTTTT. The variable domain in full, completed from reference TRBV28 and TRBJ2-2, reads DVKVTQSSRYLVKRTGEKVFLECVQDMDHENMFWYRQDPGLGLRLIYFSYDVKMKEKGDIPEGYSVSREKKERFSLILESASTNQTSMYLCASRPGLAAGELFFGEGSRLTVL.

The chain is built from TRBV7-9 and TRBJ2-3; 9 positions match TRBD2. From germline, CDR1 is SEHNR and CDR2 FQNEAQ (reference sequence). This CDR3 is built from 15 residues. Trimming cost V 6 bases and J 2 bases; bases outside gene matches: 6. The chain's CDR3 is CASSPLAGVTDTQYF. DNA of the CDR3: TGTGCCAGCAGTCCCTTAGCGGGGGTCACAGATACGCAGTATTTT.

This clonotype was observed a handful of times. The V and J genes are TRBV10-1 and TRBJ2-5, with D possibly being TRBD1 (6 bases). The CDR3 runs 13 residues. The germline V gene has CDR1 WNHNN and CDR2 SYGVQD (reference sequence). V lost 4 bases to trimming and J lost 3 bases, with 9 bases between them. CDR3 in amino acids: CASSVDREETQYF. DNA for the CDR3: TGCGCCAGCAGTGTGGACAGAGAAGAGACCCAGTACTTC.

The chain is built from TRBV5-1 and TRBJ1-1, with D uncertain. V was clipped by 4 bases and J by 4 bases, with 11 bases between them. Germline lookup yields CDR1 SGHRS and CDR2 YFSETQ. This CDR3 is 13 amino acids long. As DNA, the CDR3 is TGCGCCAGCAGCGGGTTTGGGATCACTGAAGCTTTCTTT. Its translation: CASSGFGITEAFF.

J is TRBJ1-1 and V is TRBV7-3; D remains ambiguous. CDR3 size: 15 residues. The V and J ends lost 5 bases and 0 bases respectively, with 13 bases between them. CDR1 is SGHTA, CDR2 FQGTGA, per germline. CDR3 residues: CASSREGNVNTEAFF. CDR3 bases: TGTGCCAGCAGCCGAGAAGGCAACGTGAACACTGAAGCTTTCTTT.